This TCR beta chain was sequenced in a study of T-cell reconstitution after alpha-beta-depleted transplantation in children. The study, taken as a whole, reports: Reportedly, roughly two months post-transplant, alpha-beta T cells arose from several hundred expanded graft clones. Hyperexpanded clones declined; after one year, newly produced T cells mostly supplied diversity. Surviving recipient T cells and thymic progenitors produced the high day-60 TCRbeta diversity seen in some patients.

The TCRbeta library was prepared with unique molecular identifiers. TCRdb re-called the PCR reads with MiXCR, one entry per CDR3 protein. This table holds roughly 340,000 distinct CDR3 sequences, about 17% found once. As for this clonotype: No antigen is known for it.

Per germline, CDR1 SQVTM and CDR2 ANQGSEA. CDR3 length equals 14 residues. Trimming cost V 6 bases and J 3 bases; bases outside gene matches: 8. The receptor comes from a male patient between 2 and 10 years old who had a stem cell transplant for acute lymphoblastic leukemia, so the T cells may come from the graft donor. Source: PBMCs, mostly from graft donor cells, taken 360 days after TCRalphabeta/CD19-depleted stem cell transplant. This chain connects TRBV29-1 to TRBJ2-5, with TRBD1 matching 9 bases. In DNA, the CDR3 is TGCAGCGTCGTGGGACAGGGAGGGAAAGAGACCCAGTACTTC. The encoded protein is CSVVGQGGKETQYF.